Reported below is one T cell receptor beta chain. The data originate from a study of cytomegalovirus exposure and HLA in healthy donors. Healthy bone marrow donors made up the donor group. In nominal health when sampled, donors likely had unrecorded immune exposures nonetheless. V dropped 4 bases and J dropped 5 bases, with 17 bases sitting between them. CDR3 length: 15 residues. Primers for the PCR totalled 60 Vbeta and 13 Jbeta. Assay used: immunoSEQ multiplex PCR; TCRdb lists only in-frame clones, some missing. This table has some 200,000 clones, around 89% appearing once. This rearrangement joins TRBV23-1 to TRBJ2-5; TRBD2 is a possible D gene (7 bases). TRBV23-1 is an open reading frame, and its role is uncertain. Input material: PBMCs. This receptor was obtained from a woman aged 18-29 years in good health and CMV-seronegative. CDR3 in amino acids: CASSPEGRGGETQYF. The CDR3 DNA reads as TGCGCCAGCAGTCCGGAGGGCAGGGGAGGGGAGACCCAGTACTTC.